These 29 T cell receptor beta chains were all obtained from the same sample, sequenced in a study of PD-1 blockade in classical Hodgkin lymphoma. Profiled with immunoSEQ multiplex PCR; TCRdb holds only in-frame clones, not every one. This repertoire shows 38,000 or so clones, 87% found once; its top ten account for about 9%. Exposure to brentuximab vedotin varied, and each patient had relapsed following autologous stem cell transplantation. The sample consisted of peripheral blood mononuclear cells (PBMCs), taken at baseline. All receptors derive from a human donor with classical Hodgkin lymphoma.

The J gene is TRBJ2-2, the V gene TRBV11-2; the D is unclear. V gave up 0 bases and J gave up 4 bases, with 6 bases separating them. The CDR3 is 14 amino acids. The germline V gene has CDR1 SGHAT and CDR2 FQNNGV. The CDR3 DNA reads as TGTGCCAGCAGCTTAGAACTTGTCACCGGGGAGCTGTTTTTT. This gives the protein CASSLELVTGELFF.

This clone was detected only once. The chain is built from TRBV9 and TRBJ1-2, with 7 bases aligning to TRBD1. The germline gives CDR1 SGDLS, CDR2 YYNGEE. The CDR3 has 15 amino acids. V shed 6 bases, J shed 0 bases, and the junction held 8 bases outside the gene matches. CDR3 sequence: CASTPGTDSNYGYTF. The CDR3 DNA sequence: TGTGCCAGCACCCCCGGGACAGACTCTAACTATGGCTACACCTTC.

V is TRBV27 and J is TRBJ2-3, with 7 bases lining up with TRBD2. The CDR3 is 15 amino acids. Germline assignment: CDR1 MNHEY and CDR2 SMNVEV (reference sequence). V was pared by 7 bases and J by 0 bases, with 7 bases of the junction left unmatched. The CDR3 here is CASTTRGESTDTQYF. The CDR3 DNA reads as TGTGCCAGCACCACTCGGGGGGAAAGCACAGATACGCAGTATTTT.

The rearrangement links TRBV25-1 to TRBJ1-2; 9 nucleotides match TRBD1. The CDR3 consists of 15 residues. Germline loops: CDR1 MGHDK, CDR2 SYGVNS. V lost 5 bases to trimming and J lost 4 bases; unmatched junction nucleotides: 8. DNA of the CDR3: TGTGCCAGCAGTCCCCGGGACAGGGATAGCTATGGCTACACCTTC. Protein: CASSPRDRDSYGYTF.

The chain links TRBV19 to TRBJ1-2, with D unresolved. Germline CDR1 LNHDA, CDR2 SQIVND (reference sequence). V shed 3 bases and J shed 4 bases, with 12 bases lying between them. The CDR3 spans 14 residues. CDR3 loop: CASSMTWPSYGYTF. The CDR3 DNA is TGTGCCAGTAGTATGACGTGGCCTAGCTATGGCTACACCTTC.

This CDR3 reads CASRLAGNFINEQYF. The CDR3 nucleotides are TGTGCCAGCAGACTAGCGGGGAATTTTATCAACGAGCAGTACTTC. The rearrangement joins TRBV11-3 to TRBJ2-7, with 10 bases matching TRBD2. CDR3 length equals 15 residues. Germline assignment: CDR1 SGHNT and CDR2 YENEEA. V gave up 6 bases and J gave up 5 bases; unmatched junction bases: 10.

The V and J genes are TRBV23-1 and TRBJ1-5; the D is unclear. TRBV23-1 is an ORF, with its function uncertain. CDR3 length equals 14 residues. Trimming stripped 5 bases from V and 5 bases from J, with 13 bases between. The CDR3 sequence: CASSAPPRYQPQHF. In DNA form, the CDR3 reads TGCGCCAGCAGTGCCCCCCCCCGGTATCAGCCCCAGCATTTT.

The chain is built from TRBV19 and TRBJ1-2; possible D gene TRBD1, 6 bases. V was clipped by 9 bases and J by 6 bases, with 17 bases between them. This CDR3 region has 13 residues. Germline values: CDR1 LNHDA, CDR2 SQIVND (reference sequence). CDR3 amino acids: CASGGGHLDGYTF. Here the CDR3 DNA reads TGTGCCAGCGGTGGGGGACACCTCGATGGCTACACCTTC.

The gene calls are TRBV5-1 and TRBJ1-2; 10 bases line up with TRBD1. The V segment lost 3 bases and the J segment 8 bases; nucleotides outside the gene matches: 4. The CDR3 loop spans 13 amino acids. CDR1 and CDR2 (germline): SGHRS, YFSETQ. The CDR3 here is CASSSDRGSGYTF. The CDR3 nucleotides read TGCGCCAGCAGCTCGGACAGGGGGTCCGGCTACACCTTC. The complete variable domain, with remaining parts taken from reference TRBV5-1 and TRBJ1-2, reads KAGVTQTPRYLIKTRGQQVTLSCSPISGHRSVSWYQQTPGQGLQFLFEYFSETQRNKGNFPGRFSGRQFSNSRSEMNVSTLELGDSALYLCASSSDRGSGYTFGSGTRLTVV.

Of note for this clone: Mismatch with germline at one junction end may stem from a read error. The genes are TRBV5-5 and TRBJ2-6; the D is unclear. Germline V CDR1 and CDR2: SGHKS, YYEKEE (reference sequence). The CDR3 loop spans 16 amino acids. CDR3 DNA: TGCGCCAGCAGCCAAGTGGGCCGCTCTGGGGCCAACGTCCTGACTTTC. Its protein is CASSQVGRSGANVLTF.

The chain uses TRBV11-2 and TRBJ2-7; D is uncertain. The CDR3 length is 12 residues. V shed 4 bases and J shed 3 bases, with 7 bases lying between them. Germline CDR1 SGHAT, CDR2 FQNNGV. CDR3 sequence: CASSSTGYEQYF. The CDR3 DNA follows: TGTGCCAGCAGCTCGACGGGCTACGAGCAGTACTTC.

This chain links TRBV6-5 with TRBJ1-2, with TRBD1 matching 8 bases. V was clipped by 10 bases and J by 4 bases; unmatched bases: 14. Looked up from germline, CDR1 is MNHEY and CDR2 is SVGAGI. This CDR3 comprises 15 residues. The CDR3 nucleotides read TGTGCCAACCGATGGAACAGGGGGGTCGGCTATGGCTACACCTTC. It is translated as CANRWNRGVGYGYTF.

This clone has just one count. The rearrangement links TRBV7-9 to TRBJ2-2, with D unresolved. With 5 bases removed from V and 0 bases from J, the gap between germline ends came to 7 bases. CDR1 is SEHNR, CDR2 FQNEAQ, per germline (reference sequence). The CDR3 sequence is 14 residues long. The CDR3 loop is CASSRSANTGELFF. CDR3 coding DNA: TGTGCCAGCAGCCGAAGTGCGAACACCGGGGAGCTGTTTTTT.

The V call is TRBV11-1, the J call TRBJ2-1, with D hard to call. Germline values: CDR1 SGHAT, CDR2 FQDESV (reference sequence). This CDR3 region has 14 residues. Trimming cost V 6 bases and J 7 bases, with 16 bases left between them. CDR3 in DNA: TGTGCCAGCAGTAGGACCGAGATGGAAAATGAGCAGTTCTTC. Translating it yields CASSRTEMENEQFF.

The J gene is TRBJ1-2, the V gene TRBV7-2; D is unclear. There are 14 residues in the CDR3. V lost 0 bases and J lost 5, with 10 bases in between. CDR1 and CDR2 (germline): SGHTA, FQGNSA. The CDR3 loop reads CASSLAPAVYGYTF. The CDR3 DNA is TGTGCCAGCAGCTTAGCGCCGGCAGTTTATGGCTACACCTTC. Full variable domain (remainder filled in from reference TRBV7-2 and TRBJ1-2): GAGVSQSPSNKVTEKGKDVELRCDPISGHTALYWYRQSLGQGLEFLIYFQGNSAPDKSGLPSDRFSAERTGGSVSTLTIQRTQQEDSAVYLCASSLAPAVYGYTFGSGTRLTVV.

This chain links TRBV5-4 with TRBJ2-2; weak D call: TRBD1 (6 bases). V lost 3 bases and J lost 3, with 15 bases in between. This CDR3 spans 16 amino acids. Germline V lookup: CDR1 SGHNT, CDR2 YYREEE (reference sequence). The CDR3 is CASSSRETGYTGELFF. The CDR3, as DNA: TGTGCCAGCAGCTCCAGAGAAACAGGGTACACCGGGGAGCTGTTTTTT.

This sequence joins TRBV19 and TRBJ2-4; tentatively, D is TRBD2 (7 bases). This CDR3 has 14 residues. Germline V gives CDR1 LNHDA, CDR2 SQIVND (reference sequence). V gave up 3 bases and J gave up 7 bases, with 13 bases separating them. The CDR3 loop is CASSIYREGNIQYF. In nucleotides, the CDR3 is TGTGCCAGTAGTATTTACAGGGAGGGGAACATTCAGTACTTC.

The chain combines TRBV7-2 with TRBJ1-1; D perhaps matches TRBD1 (5 bases). Trimming pared 2 bases from V and 4 bases from J, leaving 11 bases between. The germline gives CDR1 SGHTA, CDR2 FQGNSA. The CDR3 totals 14 residues. The CDR3 sequence: CASSLIGTGTEAFF. The CDR3 DNA reads as TGTGCCAGCAGCTTAATCGGGACGGGCACTGAAGCTTTCTTT. Variable domain in full (rest from reference TRBV7-2 and TRBJ1-1): GAGVSQSPSNKVTEKGKDVELRCDPISGHTALYWYRQSLGQGLEFLIYFQGNSAPDKSGLPSDRFSAERTGGSVSTLTIQRTQQEDSAVYLCASSLIGTGTEAFFGQGTRLTVV.

The genes are TRBV4-1 and TRBJ2-7; the D gene could be TRBD1 or TRBD2 (6 bases each). The germline CDR1 and CDR2 sequences are MGHRA and YSYEKL. Trimming cost V 0 bases and J 1 base, with 10 bases left between them. The CDR3 length is 15 residues. In DNA form, the CDR3 reads TGCGCCAGCAGCCAAGATCGAGGGGGGTCCTACGAGCAGTACTTC. Protein product: CASSQDRGGSYEQYF.

The CDR3 DNA reads TGTGCCAGCAGTGGGTCCGGCTACAATGAGCAGTTCTTC. Its protein product is CASSGSGYNEQFF. The chain carries TRBV25-1 and TRBJ2-1, with no clear D. Germline CDR1 is MGHDK and CDR2 is SYGVNS. The CDR3 is made up of 13 amino acids. V lost 4 bases and J 3 bases, leaving 7 bases between the germline ends.

The CDR3 DNA reads TGTGCCAGTAGCAGGACCGGGACAGCCTCCTACAATGAGCAGTTCTTC. Amino acids: CASSRTGTASYNEQFF. The chain combines TRBV19 with TRBJ2-1, with 7 bases matching TRBD1. V lost 6 bases, J lost 0 bases, and 8 bases stayed unmatched. The CDR3 sequence is 16 residues long. The germline gives CDR1 LNHDA, CDR2 SQIVND (reference sequence).

This CDR3 reads CASGFSTDTQYF. The DNA for the CDR3 is TGTGCTAGTGGTTTCAGCACAGATACGCAGTATTTT. This rearrangement joins TRBV12-5 to TRBJ2-3; D gene unclear. The ends were cut back, 3 bases at V and 0 bases at J, with 1 base in the middle. CDR1 is LGHNT, CDR2 FRNRAP, per germline. The CDR3 contains 12 residues. The complete variable domain, with remaining parts taken from reference TRBV12-5 and TRBJ2-3, reads DARVTQTPRHKVTEMGQEVTMRCQPILGHNTVFWYRQTMMQGLELLAYFRNRAPLDDSGMPKDRFSAEMPDATLATLKIQPSEPRDSAVYFCASGFSTDTQYFGPGTRLTVL.

The chain has TRBV7-2 and TRBJ2-1; 10 bases agree with TRBD2. The CDR3 sequence is 19 residues long. Germline values: CDR1 SGHTA, CDR2 FQGNSA. V lost 6 bases to trimming and J lost 4 bases; unmatched junction nucleotides: 18. This CDR3 is CASSSSGRRTSGDYNEQFF. CDR3 sequence (DNA): TGTGCCAGCAGTTCCTCGGGACGGCGGACTAGCGGAGATTACAATGAGCAGTTCTTC.

The sample holds a few counts of this clone. Written as DNA, the CDR3 is TGTGCCAGCAGAAAGTACTACGAGCAGTACTTC. Its protein is CASRKYYEQYF. This chain links TRBV6-5 with TRBJ2-7, with unresolved D. Trimming removed 6 bases at V and 3 bases at J, with 6 bases between. CDR1 MNHEY and CDR2 SVGAGI come from the germline V gene. The CDR3 runs to 11 residues.

The chain joins TRBV28 to TRBJ2-1; D may be TRBD1 (6 bases). Germline V gene lookup returns CDR1 MDHEN and CDR2 SYDVKM. V shed 5 bases and J shed 4 bases, with 15 bases lying between them. The CDR3 covers 15 residues. The CDR3 loop is CASSPGTIQYNEQFF. As DNA, the CDR3 is TGTGCCAGCAGTCCCGGGACAATACAATACAATGAGCAGTTCTTC.

This chain links TRBV14 with TRBJ2-6; D remains ambiguous. V dropped 3 bases and J dropped 3 bases, with 12 bases sitting between them. The CDR3 has 16 amino acids. Germline assignment: CDR1 SGHDN and CDR2 FVKESK. CDR3 coding DNA: TGTGCCAGCAGCCATCTTGCACCTTTTGGGGCCAACGTCCTGACTTTC. As protein: CASSHLAPFGANVLTF.

This clone appeared once. This sequence joins TRBV6-6 and TRBJ1-3, with D perhaps matching TRBD1 (6 bases). V was trimmed by 6 bases and J by 0 bases, leaving 9 bases between them. The V gene's germline CDR1 is MNHNY and CDR2 SVGAGI (reference sequence). This CDR3 region has 14 residues. This CDR3 reads CASRTGDSGNTIYF. The CDR3 DNA reads TGTGCCAGCAGGACAGGCGACTCTGGAAACACCATATATTTT.

This clone showed up just once. The chain recombines TRBV12-2 with TRBJ2-7; TRBD2, as called in the table, went unchecked against the DNA. TRBV12-2 is a documented pseudogene. This CDR3 comprises 19 residues. The CDR3 loop is CASRLGESGRARISYEQYF. DNA for the CDR3: TGTGCAAGTCGCTTAGGAGAGAGCGGGAGGGCCCGCATTTCCTACGAGCAGTACTTC.

This rearrangement joins TRBV7-2 to TRBJ1-5, with TRBD1 as a possible D gene (6 bases). Germline assignment: CDR1 SGHTA and CDR2 FQGNSA. CDR3 length: 14 amino acids. Trimming removed 5 bases at V and 1 base at J, with 9 bases between. The CDR3 DNA is TGTGCCAGCAGCGTAACAGGGAGCAATCAGCCCCAGCATTTT. Translating it yields CASSVTGSNQPQHF.